What follows is one TCR beta chain and its context. As yet, its antigen is unknown. It was via CD45RO/CCR7/CD25/CD127/CD95/CD27 that CD4+ naive, central memory, regulatory and stem cell-like memory cells were sorted. The data belong to a study of beta chain features in type 1 diabetes. Study information: All samples yielded some 110 million examined sorted cells. General observations from the study: It was among patients, rather than healthy donors, that naive, central memory and Treg TCRB repertoires appeared more similar. Shortening of TCRB CDR3s, moderate but significant, appeared in all four CD4+ subsets of Type 1 diabetes patients.

The length of the CDR3 is 11 residues. V lost 1 base to trimming and J lost 8 bases, with 4 bases between them. The V gene's germline CDR1 is SGHRS and CDR2 YFSETQ. Isolated RNA was reverse transcribed in full, so expressed TCRB transcripts were sequenced. Naive, central memory and regulatory T cell samples yielded a few million reads on average. Profiling relied on immunoSEQ multiplex PCR, and the TCRdb table lists in-frame clones only, not all of them. The repertoire holds roughly 730,000 clones, around 15% seen once, with 0.022% in the top ten. This sequence was found in a man younger than 30 with type 1 diabetes. The rearrangement links TRBV5-1 to TRBJ2-1; no reliable D call. The sample consisted of naive CD4+ T cells from blood. CDR3: CASSLQDEQFF. The CDR3 DNA reads TGCGCCAGCAGCTTGCAAGATGAGCAGTTCTTC.